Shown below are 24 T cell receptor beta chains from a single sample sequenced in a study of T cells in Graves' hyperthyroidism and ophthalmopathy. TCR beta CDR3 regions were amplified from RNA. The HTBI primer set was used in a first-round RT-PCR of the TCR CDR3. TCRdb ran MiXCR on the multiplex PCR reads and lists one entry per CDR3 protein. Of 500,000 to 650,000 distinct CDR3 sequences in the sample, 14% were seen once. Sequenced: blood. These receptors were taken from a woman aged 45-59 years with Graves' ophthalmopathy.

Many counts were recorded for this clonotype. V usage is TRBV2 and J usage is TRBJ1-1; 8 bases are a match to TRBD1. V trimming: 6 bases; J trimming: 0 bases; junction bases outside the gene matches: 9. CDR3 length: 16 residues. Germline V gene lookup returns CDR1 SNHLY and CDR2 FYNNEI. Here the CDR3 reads CASRKNRGGLNTEAFF. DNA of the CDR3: TGTGCCAGCAGAAAAAACAGGGGGGGGTTGAACACTGAAGCTTTCTTT.

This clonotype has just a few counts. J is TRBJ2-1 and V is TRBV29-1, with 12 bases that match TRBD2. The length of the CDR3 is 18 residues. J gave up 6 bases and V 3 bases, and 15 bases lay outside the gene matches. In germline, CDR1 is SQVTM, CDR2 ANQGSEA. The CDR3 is CSVDPALAGGPDPNEQFF. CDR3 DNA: TGCAGCGTTGATCCGGCCCTAGCGGGAGGGCCTGATCCCAATGAGCAGTTCTTC.

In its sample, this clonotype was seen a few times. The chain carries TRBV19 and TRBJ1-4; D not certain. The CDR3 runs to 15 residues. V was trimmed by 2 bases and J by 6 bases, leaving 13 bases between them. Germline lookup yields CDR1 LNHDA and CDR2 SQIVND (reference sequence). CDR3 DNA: TGTGCCAGTAGTATAATAGACACCCAAGATGAAAAACTGTTTTTT. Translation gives CASSIIDTQDEKLFF.

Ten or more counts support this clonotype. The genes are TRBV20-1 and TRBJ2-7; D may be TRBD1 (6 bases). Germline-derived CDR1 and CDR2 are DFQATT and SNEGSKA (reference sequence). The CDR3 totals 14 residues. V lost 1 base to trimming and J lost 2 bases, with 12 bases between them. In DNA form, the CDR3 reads TGCAGTGCTAGAGGGGGACATTCACCCTACGAGCAGTACTTC. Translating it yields CSARGGHSPYEQYF.

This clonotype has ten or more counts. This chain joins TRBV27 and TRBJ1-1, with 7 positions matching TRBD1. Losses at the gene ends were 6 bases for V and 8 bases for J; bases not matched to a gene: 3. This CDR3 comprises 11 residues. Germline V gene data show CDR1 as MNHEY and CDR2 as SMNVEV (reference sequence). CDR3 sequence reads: CASRLRGEAFF. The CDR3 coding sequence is TGTGCCAGCAGGCTCAGGGGGGAAGCTTTCTTT.

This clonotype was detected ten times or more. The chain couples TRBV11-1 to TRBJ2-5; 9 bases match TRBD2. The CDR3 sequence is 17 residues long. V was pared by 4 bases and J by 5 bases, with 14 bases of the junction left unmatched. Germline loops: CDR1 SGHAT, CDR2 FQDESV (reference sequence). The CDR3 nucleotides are TGTGCCAGCAGCTCGCGTGCTAGCGGGAAACCCCCGGAGACCCAGTACTTC. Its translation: CASSSRASGKPPETQYF.

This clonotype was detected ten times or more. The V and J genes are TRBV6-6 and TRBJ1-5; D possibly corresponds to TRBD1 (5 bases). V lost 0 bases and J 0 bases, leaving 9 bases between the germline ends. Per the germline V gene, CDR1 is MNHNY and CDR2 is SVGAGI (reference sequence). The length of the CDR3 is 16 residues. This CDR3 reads CASSYSGAFSNQPQHF. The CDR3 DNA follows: TGTGCCAGCAGTTACTCAGGGGCATTTAGCAATCAGCCCCAGCATTTT.

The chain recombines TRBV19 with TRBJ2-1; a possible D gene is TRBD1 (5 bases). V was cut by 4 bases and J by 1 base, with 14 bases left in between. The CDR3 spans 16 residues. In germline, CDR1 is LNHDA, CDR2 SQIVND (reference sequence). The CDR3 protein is CASSTNLGESYNEQFF. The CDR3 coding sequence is TGTGCCAGTAGTACCAATCTAGGGGAATCCTACAATGAGCAGTTCTTC.

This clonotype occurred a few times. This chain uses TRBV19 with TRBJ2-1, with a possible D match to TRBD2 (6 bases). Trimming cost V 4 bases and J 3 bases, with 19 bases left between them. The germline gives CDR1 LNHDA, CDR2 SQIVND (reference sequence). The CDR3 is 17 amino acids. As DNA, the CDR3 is TGTGCCAGTAGTACCCGGAGGAGGGCTAGCAGCTACAATGAGCAGTTCTTC. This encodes CASSTRRRASSYNEQFF.

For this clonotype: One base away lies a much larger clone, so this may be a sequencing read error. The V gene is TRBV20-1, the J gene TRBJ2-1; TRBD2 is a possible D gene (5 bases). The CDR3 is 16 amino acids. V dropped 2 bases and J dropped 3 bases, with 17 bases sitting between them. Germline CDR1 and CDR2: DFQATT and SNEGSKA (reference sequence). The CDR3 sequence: CSARYTNGIIYNEQFF. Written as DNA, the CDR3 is TGCAGTGCTAGATATACTAACGGGATAATCTACAATGAGCAGTTCTTC.

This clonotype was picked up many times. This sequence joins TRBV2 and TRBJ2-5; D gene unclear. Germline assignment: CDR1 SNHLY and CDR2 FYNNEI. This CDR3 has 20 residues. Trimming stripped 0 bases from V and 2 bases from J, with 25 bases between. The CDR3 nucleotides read TGTGCCAGCAGTGAAGCTCCCACCCCCTCCCTCCGGGCGGATCAAGAGACCCAGTACTTC. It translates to CASSEAPTPSLRADQETQYF. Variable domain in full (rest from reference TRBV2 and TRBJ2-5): EPEVTQTPSHQVTQMGQEVILRCVPISNHLYFYWYRQILGQKVEFLVSFYNNEISEKSEIFDDQFSVERPDGSNFTLKIRSTKLEDSAMYFCASSEAPTPSLRADQETQYFGPGTRLLVL.

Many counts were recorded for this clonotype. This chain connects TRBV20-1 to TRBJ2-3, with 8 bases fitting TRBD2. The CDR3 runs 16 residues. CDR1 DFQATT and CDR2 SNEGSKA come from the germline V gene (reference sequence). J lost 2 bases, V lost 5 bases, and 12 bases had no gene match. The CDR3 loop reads CSALPRGGRNTDTQYF. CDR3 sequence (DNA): TGCAGTGCTCTACCCCGTGGCGGGAGGAACACAGATACGCAGTATTTT.

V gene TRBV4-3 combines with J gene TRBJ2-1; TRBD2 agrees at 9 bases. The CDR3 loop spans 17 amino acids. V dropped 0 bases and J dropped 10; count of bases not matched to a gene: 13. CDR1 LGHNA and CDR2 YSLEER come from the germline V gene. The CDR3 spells CASSQDQRLAAAREQFF. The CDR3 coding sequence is TGCGCCAGCAGCCAAGATCAAAGACTAGCGGCGGCAAGGGAGCAGTTCTTC.

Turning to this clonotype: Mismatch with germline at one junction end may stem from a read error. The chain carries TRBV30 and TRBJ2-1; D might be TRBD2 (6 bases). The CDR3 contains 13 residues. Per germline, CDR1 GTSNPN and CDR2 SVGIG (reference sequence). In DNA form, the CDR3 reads TGTGCCTGGTGTGTTGGGGGGTCCAATGAGCAGTTCTTC. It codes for CAWCVGGSNEQFF.

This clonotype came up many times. The CDR3 sequence is CSARDSPRVNTEAFF. In DNA, the CDR3 is TGCAGTGCTAGAGATTCCCCCAGGGTGAACACTGAAGCTTTCTTT. This chain joins TRBV20-1 and TRBJ1-1, with a possible D match to TRBD1 (5 bases). CDR1 and CDR2 from the germline V gene are DFQATT and SNEGSKA (reference sequence). V lost 0 bases, J lost 0 bases, and 11 bases lay in between. The length of the CDR3 is 15 residues.

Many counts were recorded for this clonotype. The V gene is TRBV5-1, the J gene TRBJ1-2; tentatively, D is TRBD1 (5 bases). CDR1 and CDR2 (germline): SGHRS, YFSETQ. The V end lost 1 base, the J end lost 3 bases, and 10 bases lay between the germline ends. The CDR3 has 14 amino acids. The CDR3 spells CASSLFGDDYGYTF. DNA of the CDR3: TGCGCCAGCAGCTTGTTTGGGGACGACTATGGCTACACCTTC.

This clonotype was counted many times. The CDR3 sequence is CASSWTGGRGGNTEAFF. The CDR3 coding sequence is TGTGCCAGCAGCTGGACAGGGGGCCGAGGTGGAAACACTGAAGCTTTCTTT. The V and J genes are TRBV7-3 and TRBJ1-1; the match to TRBD1 covers 11 bases. Losses at the gene ends were 4 bases for V and 2 bases for J; bases not matched to a gene: 9. Germline V gene data show CDR1 as SGHTA and CDR2 as FQGTGA. There are 17 residues in the CDR3.

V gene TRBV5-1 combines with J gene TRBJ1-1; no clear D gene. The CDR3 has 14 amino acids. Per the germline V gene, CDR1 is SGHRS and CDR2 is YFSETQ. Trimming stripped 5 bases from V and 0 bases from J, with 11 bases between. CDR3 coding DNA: TGCGCCAGCAGATATAGCCCCATGAACACTGAAGCTTTCTTT. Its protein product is CASRYSPMNTEAFF.

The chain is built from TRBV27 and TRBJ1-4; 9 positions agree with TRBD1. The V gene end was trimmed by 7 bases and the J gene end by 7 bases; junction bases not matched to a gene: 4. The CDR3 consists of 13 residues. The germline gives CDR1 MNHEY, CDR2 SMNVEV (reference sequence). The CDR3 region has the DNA TGTGCCAGCACGACAGGGGGAGGTGAAAAACTGTTTTTT. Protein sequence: CASTTGGGEKLFF.

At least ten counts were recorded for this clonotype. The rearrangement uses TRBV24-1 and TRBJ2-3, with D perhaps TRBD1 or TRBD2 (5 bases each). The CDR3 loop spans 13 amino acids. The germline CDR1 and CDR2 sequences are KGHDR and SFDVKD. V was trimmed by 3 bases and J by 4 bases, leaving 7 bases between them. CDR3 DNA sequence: TGTGCCACCAGTGATGGGGGTCCAGATACGCAGTATTTT. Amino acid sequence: CATSDGGPDTQYF.

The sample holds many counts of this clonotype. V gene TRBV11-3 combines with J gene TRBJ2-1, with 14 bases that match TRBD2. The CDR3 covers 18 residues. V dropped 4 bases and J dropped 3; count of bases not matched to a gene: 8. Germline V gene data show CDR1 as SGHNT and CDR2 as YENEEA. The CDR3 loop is CASSSGLAGGIFYNEQFF. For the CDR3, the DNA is TGTGCCAGCAGCTCCGGACTAGCGGGAGGAATATTCTACAATGAGCAGTTCTTC.

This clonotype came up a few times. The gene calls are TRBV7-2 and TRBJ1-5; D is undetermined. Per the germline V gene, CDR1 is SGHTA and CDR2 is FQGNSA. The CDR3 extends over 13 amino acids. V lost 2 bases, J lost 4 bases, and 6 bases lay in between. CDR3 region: CASSLTRNQPQHF. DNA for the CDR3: TGTGCCAGCAGCTTAACCCGTAATCAGCCCCAGCATTTT.

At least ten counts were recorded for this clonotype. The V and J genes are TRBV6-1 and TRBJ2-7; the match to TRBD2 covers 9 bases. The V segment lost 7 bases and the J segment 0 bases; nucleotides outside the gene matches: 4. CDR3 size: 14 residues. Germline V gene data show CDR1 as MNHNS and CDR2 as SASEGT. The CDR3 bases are TGTGCCAGCACCCGGACTAGCGCCTCCTACGAGCAGTACTTC. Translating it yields CASTRTSASYEQYF.

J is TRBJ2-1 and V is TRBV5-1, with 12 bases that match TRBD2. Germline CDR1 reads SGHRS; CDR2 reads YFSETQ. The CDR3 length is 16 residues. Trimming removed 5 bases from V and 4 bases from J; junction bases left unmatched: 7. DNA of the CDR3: TGCGCCAGCAGATTAACACTAGCGGGGGGATACAATGAGCAGTTCTTC. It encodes CASRLTLAGGYNEQFF.